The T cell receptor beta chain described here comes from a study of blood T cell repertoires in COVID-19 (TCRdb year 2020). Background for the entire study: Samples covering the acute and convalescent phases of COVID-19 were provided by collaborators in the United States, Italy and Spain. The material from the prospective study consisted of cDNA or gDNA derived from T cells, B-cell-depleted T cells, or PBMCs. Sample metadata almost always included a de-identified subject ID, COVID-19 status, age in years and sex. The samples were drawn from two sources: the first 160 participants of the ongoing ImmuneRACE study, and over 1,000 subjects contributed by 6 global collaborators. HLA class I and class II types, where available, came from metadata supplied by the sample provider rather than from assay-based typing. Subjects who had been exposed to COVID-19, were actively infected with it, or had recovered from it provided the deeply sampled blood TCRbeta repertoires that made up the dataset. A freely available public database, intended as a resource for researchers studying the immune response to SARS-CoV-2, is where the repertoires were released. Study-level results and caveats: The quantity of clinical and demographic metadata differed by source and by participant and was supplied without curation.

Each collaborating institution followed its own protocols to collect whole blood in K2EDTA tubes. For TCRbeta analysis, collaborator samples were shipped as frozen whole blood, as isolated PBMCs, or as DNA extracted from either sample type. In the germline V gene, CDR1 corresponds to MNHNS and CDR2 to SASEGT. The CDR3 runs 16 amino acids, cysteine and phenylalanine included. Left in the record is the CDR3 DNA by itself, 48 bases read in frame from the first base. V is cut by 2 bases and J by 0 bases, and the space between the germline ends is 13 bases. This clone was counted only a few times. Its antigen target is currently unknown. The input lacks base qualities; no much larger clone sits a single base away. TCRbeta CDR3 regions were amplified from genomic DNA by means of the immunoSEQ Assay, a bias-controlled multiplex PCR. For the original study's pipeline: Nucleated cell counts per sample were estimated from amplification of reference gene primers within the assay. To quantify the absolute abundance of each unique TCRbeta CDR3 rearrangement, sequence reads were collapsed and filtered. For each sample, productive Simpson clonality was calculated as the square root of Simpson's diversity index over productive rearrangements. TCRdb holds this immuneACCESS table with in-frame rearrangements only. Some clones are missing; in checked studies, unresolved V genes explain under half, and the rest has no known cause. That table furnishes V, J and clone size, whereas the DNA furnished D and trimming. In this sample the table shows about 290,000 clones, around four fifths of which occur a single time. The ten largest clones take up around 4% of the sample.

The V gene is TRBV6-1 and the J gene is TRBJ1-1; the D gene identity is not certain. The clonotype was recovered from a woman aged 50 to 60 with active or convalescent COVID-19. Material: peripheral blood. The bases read TGTGCCAGCAGTGAACGAGCGGAGAGTGTGAACACTGAAGCTTTCTTT. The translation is CASSERAESVNTEAFF.